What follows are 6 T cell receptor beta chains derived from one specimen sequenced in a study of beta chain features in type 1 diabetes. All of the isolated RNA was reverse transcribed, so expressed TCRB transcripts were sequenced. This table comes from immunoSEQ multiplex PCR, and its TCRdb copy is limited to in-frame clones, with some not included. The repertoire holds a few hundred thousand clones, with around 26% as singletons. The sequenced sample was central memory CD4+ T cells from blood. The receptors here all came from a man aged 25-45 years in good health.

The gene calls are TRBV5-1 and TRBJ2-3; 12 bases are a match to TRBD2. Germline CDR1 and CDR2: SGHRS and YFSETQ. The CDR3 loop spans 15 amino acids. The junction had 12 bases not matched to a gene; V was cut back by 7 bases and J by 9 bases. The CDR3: CASGDLGLAGDTQYF. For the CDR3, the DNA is TGCGCCAGCGGGGATCTGGGACTAGCGGGTGACACGCAGTATTTT.

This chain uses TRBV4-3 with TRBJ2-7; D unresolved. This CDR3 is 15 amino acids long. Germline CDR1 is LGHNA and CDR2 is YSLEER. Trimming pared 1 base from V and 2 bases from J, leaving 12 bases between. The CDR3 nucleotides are TGCGCCAGCAGCCAAGTGACCGCCAGCCCCTACGAGCAGTACTTC. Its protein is CASSQVTASPYEQYF.

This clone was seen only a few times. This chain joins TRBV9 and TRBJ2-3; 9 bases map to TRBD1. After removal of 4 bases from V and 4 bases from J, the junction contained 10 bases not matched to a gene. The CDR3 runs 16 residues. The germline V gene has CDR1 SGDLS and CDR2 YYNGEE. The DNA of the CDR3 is TGTGCCAGCAGCTCGGGCGGGGACAGGGCCCCAGATACGCAGTATTTT. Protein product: CASSSGGDRAPDTQYF.

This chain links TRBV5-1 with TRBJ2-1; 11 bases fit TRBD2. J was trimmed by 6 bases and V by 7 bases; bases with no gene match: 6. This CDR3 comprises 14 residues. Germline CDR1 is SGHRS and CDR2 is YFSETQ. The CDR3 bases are TGCGCCAGCGTACTAGCGGGGGCATCCAATGAGCAGTTCTTC. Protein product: CASVLAGASNEQFF. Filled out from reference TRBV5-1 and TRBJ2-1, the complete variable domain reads KAGVTQTPRYLIKTRGQQVTLSCSPISGHRSVSWYQQTPGQGLQFLFEYFSETQRNKGNFPGRFSGRQFSNSRSEMNVSTLELGDSALYLCASVLAGASNEQFFGPGTRLTVL.

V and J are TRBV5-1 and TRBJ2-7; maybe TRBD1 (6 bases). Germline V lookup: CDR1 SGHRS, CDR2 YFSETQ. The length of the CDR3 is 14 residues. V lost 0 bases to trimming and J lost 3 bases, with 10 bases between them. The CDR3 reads CASSLGDILYEQYF. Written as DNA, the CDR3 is TGCGCCAGCAGCTTGGGGGACATACTCTACGAGCAGTACTTC.

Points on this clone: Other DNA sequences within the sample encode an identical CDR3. The chain's CDR3 is CASSSASPYEQYF. The DNA for the CDR3 is TGTGCCAGCAGTTCGGCTTCTCCCTACGAGCAGTACTTC. The chain combines TRBV28 with TRBJ2-7; no clear D gene. The CDR3 loop spans 13 amino acids. The V gene lost 4 bases and the J gene lost 2 bases, with 9 bases spanning the gap. Germline V lookup: CDR1 MDHEN, CDR2 SYDVKM. Complete variable domain (other parts from reference TRBV28 and TRBJ2-7): DVKVTQSSRYLVKRTGEKVFLECVQDMDHENMFWYRQDPGLGLRLIYFSYDVKMKEKGDIPEGYSVSREKKERFSLILESASTNQTSMYLCASSSASPYEQYFGPGTRLTVT.